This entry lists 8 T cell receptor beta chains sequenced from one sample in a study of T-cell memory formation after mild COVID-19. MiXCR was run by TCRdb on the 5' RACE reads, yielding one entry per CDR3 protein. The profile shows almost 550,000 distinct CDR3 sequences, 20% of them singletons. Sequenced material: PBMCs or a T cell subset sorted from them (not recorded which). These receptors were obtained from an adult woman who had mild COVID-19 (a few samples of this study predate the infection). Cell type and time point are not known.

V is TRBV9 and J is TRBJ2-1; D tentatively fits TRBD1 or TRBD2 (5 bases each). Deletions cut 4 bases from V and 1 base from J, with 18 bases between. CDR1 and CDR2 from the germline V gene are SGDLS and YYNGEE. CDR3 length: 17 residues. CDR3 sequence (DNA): TGTGCCAGCAGCCCACGACTGGGGACGCGATCCTACAATGAGCAGTTCTTC. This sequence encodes CASSPRLGTRSYNEQFF.

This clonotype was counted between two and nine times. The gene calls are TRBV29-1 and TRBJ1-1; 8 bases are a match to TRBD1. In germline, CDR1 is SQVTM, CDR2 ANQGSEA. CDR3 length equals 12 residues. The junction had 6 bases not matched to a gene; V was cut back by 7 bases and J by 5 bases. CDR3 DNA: TGCAGCGCCGGACAGGGTAGGACTGAAGCTTTCTTT. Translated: CSAGQGRTEAFF.

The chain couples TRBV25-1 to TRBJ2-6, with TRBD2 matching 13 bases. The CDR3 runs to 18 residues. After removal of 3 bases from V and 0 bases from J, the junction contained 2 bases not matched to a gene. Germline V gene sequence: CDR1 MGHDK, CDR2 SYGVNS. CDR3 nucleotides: TGTGCCAGCAGTGAGGGACTAGCGGGGTCCTCTGGGGCCAACGTCCTGACTTTC. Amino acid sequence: CASSEGLAGSSGANVLTF.

The CDR3 region is CASSVASGTSDEQFF. CDR3 DNA sequence: TGTGCCAGCAGCGTTGCCAGCGGGACCTCAGATGAGCAGTTCTTC. The genes are TRBV9 and TRBJ2-1; 7 bases align to TRBD2. The CDR3 spans 15 residues. Germline V lookup: CDR1 SGDLS, CDR2 YYNGEE. The V segment lost 2 bases and the J segment 8 bases; nucleotides outside the gene matches: 10.

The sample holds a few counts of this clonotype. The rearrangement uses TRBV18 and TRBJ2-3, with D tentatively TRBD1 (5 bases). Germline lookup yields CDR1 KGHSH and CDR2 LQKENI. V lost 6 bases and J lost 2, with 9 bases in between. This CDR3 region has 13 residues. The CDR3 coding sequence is TGTGCCAGCTCGAAGACAGTCACAGATACGCAGTATTTT. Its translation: CASSKTVTDTQYF. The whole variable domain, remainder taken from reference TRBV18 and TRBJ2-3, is NAGVMQNPRHLVRRRGQEARLRCSPMKGHSHVYWYRQLPEEGLKFMVYLQKENIIDESGMPKERFSAEFPKEGPSILRIQQVVRGDSAAYFCASSKTVTDTQYFGPGTRLTVL.

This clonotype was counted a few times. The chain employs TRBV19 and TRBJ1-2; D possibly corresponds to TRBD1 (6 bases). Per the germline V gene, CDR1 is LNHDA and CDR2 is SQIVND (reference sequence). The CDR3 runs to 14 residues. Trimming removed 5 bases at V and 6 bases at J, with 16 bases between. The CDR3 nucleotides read TGTGCCAGTAGTCAGCAACAGGGCGTGGATGGCTACACCTTC. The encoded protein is CASSQQQGVDGYTF.

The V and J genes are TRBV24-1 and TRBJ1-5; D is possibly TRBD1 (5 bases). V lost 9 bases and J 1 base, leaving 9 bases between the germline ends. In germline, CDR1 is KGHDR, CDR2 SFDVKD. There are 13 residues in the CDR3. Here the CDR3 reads CATGGVSNQPQHF. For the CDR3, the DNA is TGTGCCACCGGGGGGGTGAGCAATCAGCCCCAGCATTTT.

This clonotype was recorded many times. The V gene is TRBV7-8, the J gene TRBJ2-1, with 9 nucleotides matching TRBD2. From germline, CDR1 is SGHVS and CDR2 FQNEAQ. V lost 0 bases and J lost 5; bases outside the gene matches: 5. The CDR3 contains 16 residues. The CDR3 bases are TGTGCCAGCAGCTTAGCGTTAGCGGGGGCAGACAATGAGCAGTTCTTC. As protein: CASSLALAGADNEQFF.